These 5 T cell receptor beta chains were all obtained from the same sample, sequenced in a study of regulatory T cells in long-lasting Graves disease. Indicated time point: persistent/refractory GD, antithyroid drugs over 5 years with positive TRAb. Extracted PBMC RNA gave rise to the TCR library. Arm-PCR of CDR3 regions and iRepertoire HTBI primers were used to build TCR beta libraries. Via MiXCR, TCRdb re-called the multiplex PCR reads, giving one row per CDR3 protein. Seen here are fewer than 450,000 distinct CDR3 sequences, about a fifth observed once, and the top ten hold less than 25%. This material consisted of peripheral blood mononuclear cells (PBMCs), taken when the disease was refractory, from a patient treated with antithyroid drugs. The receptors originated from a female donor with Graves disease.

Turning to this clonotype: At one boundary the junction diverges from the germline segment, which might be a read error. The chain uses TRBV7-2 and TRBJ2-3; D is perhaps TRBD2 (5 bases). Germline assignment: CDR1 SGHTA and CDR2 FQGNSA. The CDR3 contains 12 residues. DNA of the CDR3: TGTGCCAGCAGCACGGCGGGCGATATGCAGTATTTT. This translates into CASSTAGDMQYF.

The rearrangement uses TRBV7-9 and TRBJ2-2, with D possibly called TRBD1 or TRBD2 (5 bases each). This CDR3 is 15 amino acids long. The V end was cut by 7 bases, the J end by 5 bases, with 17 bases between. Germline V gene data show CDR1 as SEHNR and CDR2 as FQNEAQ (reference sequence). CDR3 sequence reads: CASITGTLLTGELFF. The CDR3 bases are TGTGCCAGCATCACCGGGACCCTCCTTACCGGGGAGCTGTTTTTT.

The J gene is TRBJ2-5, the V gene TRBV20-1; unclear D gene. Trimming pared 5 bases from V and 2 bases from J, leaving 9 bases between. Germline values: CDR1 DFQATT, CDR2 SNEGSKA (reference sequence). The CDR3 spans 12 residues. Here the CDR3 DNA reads TGCAGTGCTCTCGCACTGCAAGAGACCCAGTACTTC. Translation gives CSALALQETQYF.

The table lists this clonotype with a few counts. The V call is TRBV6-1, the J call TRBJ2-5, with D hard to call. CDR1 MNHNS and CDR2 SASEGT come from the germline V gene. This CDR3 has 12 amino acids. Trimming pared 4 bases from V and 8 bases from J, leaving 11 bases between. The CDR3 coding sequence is TGTGCCAGCAGTGGCACGGTGATAACCCAGTACTTC. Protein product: CASSGTVITQYF.

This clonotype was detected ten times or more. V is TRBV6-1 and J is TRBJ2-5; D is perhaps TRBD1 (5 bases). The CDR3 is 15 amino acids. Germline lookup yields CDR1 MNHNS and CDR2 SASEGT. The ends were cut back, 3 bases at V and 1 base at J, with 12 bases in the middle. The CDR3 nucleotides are TGTGCCAGCAGTGACAGGGTTAATCTCCAAGAGACCCAGTACTTC. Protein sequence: CASSDRVNLQETQYF.